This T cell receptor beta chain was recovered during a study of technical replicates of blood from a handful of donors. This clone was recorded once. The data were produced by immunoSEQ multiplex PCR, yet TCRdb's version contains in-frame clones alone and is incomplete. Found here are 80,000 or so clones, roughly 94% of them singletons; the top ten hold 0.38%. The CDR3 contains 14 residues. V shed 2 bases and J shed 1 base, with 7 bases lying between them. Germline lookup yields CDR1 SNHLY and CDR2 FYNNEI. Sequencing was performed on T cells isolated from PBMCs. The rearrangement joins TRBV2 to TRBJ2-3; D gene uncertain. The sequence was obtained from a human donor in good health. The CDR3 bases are TGTGCCAGCAGTGAAACGCTAGGCACAGATACGCAGTATTTT. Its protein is CASSETLGTDTQYF. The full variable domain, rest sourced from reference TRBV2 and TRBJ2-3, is EPEVTQTPSHQVTQMGQEVILRCVPISNHLYFYWYRQILGQKVEFLVSFYNNEISEKSEIFDDQFSVERPDGSNFTLKIRSTKLEDSAMYFCASSETLGTDTQYFGPGTRLTVL.